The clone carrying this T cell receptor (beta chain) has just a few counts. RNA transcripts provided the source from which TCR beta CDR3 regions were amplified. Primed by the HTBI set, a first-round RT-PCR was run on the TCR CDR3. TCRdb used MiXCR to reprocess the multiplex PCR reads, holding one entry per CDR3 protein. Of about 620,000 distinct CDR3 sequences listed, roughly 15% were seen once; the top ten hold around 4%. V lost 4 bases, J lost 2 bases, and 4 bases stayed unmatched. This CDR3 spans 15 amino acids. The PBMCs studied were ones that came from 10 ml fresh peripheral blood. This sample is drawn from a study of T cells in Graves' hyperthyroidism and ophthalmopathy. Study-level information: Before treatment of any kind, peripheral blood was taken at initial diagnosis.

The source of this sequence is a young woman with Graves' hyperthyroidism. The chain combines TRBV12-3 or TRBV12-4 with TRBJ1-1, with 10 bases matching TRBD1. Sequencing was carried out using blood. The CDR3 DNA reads TGTGCCAGCAGTTCCCGGGACAGGGGTAACACTGAAGCTTTCTTT. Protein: CASSSRDRGNTEAFF.